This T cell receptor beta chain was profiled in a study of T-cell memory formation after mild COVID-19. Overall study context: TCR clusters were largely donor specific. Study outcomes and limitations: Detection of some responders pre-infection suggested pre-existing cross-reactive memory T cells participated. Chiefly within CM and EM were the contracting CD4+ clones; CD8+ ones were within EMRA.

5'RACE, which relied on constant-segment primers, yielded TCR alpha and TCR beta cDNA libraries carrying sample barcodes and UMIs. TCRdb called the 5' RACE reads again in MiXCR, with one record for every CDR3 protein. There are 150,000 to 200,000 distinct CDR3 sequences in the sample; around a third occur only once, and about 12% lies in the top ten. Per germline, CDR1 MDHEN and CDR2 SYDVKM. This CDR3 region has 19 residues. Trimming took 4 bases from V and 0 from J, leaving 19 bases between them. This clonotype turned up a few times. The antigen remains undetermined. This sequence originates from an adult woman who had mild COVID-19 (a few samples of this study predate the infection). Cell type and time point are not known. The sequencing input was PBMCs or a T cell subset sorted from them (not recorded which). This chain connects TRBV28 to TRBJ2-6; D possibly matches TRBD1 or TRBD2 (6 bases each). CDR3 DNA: TGTGCCAGCAGTTCCCCCTCTCTAGGGGGGTTCTCTGGGGCCAACGTCCTGACTTTC. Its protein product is CASSSPSLGGFSGANVLTF.